A selection of T cell receptor beta chains follows, all from one sample in a study of Graves' ophthalmopathy and Graves' hyperthyroidism. TCRdb re-called the multiplex PCR reads through MiXCR, storing one row per CDR3 protein. This sample has fewer than 350,000 distinct CDR3 sequences, with 17% found just once. The sample was peripheral blood. These receptors originate from an adult man with Graves' ophthalmopathy. Both conserved end residues are part of each CDR3. D genes are given only for firm matches. Size is omitted from some rows. Given values are once, few, many or a class for expanded clones.

-,TRBV12-3/TRBV12-4,TRBJ2-5,14,-,TGTGCCAGCAGTTTAGATGGGGTTCGGGAGACCCAGTACTTC,CASSLDGVRETQYF
many,TRBV7-9,TRBJ2-2,13,-,TGTGCCAGCAGCCACCCGAGCGGCGGGGAGCTGTTTTTT,CASSHPSGGELFF
many,TRBV7-9,TRBJ1-2,15,-,TGTGCCAGCAGCTTCGGATCAGGGAAAGTCTATGGCTACACCTTC,CASSFGSGKVYGYTF
many,TRBV7-2,TRBJ1-2,12,-,TGTGCCAGCAGCTCCTCGGTGAGAGGCTACACCTTC,CASSSSVRGYTF
many,TRBV28,TRBJ1-2,16,TRBD1,TGTGCCAGATTCAGGCGGACCCTAGACAGGGGCCCCCGGGGGTCCTTC,CARFRRTLDRGPRGSF
many,TRBV3-1,TRBJ1-2,13,TRBD1,TGTGCCAGCAGCCCCGGGACAGCTTCTGGCTACACCTTC,CASSPGTASGYTF
many,TRBV6-1,TRBJ1-1,15,TRBD1,TGTGCCAGCAGTAAACAGGGGCCAGTGAACACTGAAGCTTTCTTT,CASSKQGPVNTEAFF
few,TRBV6-1,TRBJ2-5,16,TRBD2,TGTGCCAGCAGTAAAGCCGTTAGCGGGAGAGGCGAGACCCAGTACTTC,CASSKAVSGRGETQYF
many,TRBV20-1,TRBJ2-4,15,TRBD1,TGCAGTGCTAAGTCCGGGACAGGGGGCGGAAACATTCAGTACTTC,CSAKSGTGGGNIQYF
-,TRBV6-1,TRBJ2-7,14,-,TGTGCCAGCAGGATAGCGGCCCTAAGGGGGGAGCAGTACTTC,CASRIAALRGEQYF
many,TRBV28,TRBJ1-1,16,-,TGTGCCAGCCGAACTGTTGAGGGAGGGGGGAACACTGAAGCTTTCTTT,CASRTVEGGGNTEAFF
many,TRBV10-3,TRBJ1-1,14,-,TGTGCCATCAGTGAGTACAGGGAGACCACTGAAGCTTTCTTT,CAISEYRETTEAFF
many,TRBV9,TRBJ1-3,17,-,TGTGCCAGCAGCGTAGCGCTGCAGGGAAGCTCTGGAAACACCATATATTTT,CASSVALQGSSGNTIYF
many,TRBV6-1,TRBJ2-7,14,-,TGTGCCAGCACCCTGTCTATAAGCTCCTACGAGCAGTACTTC,CASTLSISSYEQYF
many,TRBV7-2,TRBJ2-4,14,-,TGTGCCAGCAGCACGGAAATAGCCAAAAACATTCAGTACTTC,CASSTEIAKNIQYF
many,TRBV6-1,TRBJ1-2,13,-,TGTGCCAGCTCCTCGGGAGCTAACTATGGCTACACCTTC,CASSSGANYGYTF
many,TRBV7-9,TRBJ2-5,14,TRBD2,TGTGCCAGCAGCACTACAAAGTTGGGGGGGATCCAGTACTTC,CASSTTKLGGIQYF
many,TRBV27,TRBJ1-1,14,-,TGTGCCAGCACCCTAGGTTGGCATGGTCCTGAAGCTTTCTTT,CASTLGWHGPEAFF
few,TRBV5-1,TRBJ2-7,14,TRBD1,TGCGCCAGCAGCCCCCGAACAGGGGCCCAGGGGCAGTACTTC,CASSPRTGAQGQYF
-,TRBV28,TRBJ1-5,19,TRBD1,TGTGCCAGCAGTTCCCGGGACAGGGCGGAGGTAGATGGCAATCAGCCCCAGCATTTT,CASSSRDRAEVDGNQPQHF
many,TRBV7-2,TRBJ2-5,13,-,TGTGCCAGCAGTGACTCGTGGAGGGAGACCCAGTACTTC,CASSDSWRETQYF
many,TRBV27,TRBJ2-2,17,-,TGTGCCAGCAGTTCCCTGGGGACCGCTCTTAGCACCGGGGAGCTGTTTTTT,CASSSLGTALSTGELFF
many,TRBV28,TRBJ2-5,14,TRBD1,TGTGCCAGCAGTGAGGGACAGGGGAAAGAGACCCAGTACTTC,CASSEGQGKETQYF
-,TRBV6-1,TRBJ2-7,15,TRBD2,TGTGCCAGCAGAGAAAGCGGGAGTAGCTCCTACGAGCAGTACTTC,CASRESGSSSYEQYF
many,TRBV6-2/TRBV6-3,TRBJ1-5,13,-,TGTGCCAGCAGCCGAGGACCGGGGCGGCCCCAGCATTTT,CASSRGPGRPQHF
-,TRBV3-1,TRBJ2-5,16,TRBD1,TGTGCCAGCAGCCAATCGACAGGGTCCTCCCAAGAGACCCAGTACTTC,CASSQSTGSSQETQYF
many,TRBV20-1,TRBJ2-5,15,TRBD2,TGCAGCGGGACTAGCGGGGGCCCCGGCCAAGAGACCCAGTACTTC,CSGTSGGPGQETQYF
many,TRBV6-1,TRBJ1-1,14,TRBD1,TGTGCCAGCAGTAAGACAGGGGAACCTACGGAAGCTTTCTTT,CASSKTGEPTEAFF
many,TRBV20-1,TRBJ2-7,15,-,TGCAGTGCTAGAGATAGGACTAAGTGGGCCTACGAGCAGTACTTC,CSARDRTKWAYEQYF
few,TRBV12-3/TRBV12-4,TRBJ1-2,17,TRBD1,TGTGCCAGCAGTGGGGGACAGGAGAGGAAGTGGGGTTATGGCTACACCTTC,CASSGGQERKWGYGYTF
many,TRBV5-1,TRBJ2-7,15,TRBD1,TGCGCCAGCAGCTCAACACAGGGGGCGCCCTACGAGCAGTACTTC,CASSSTQGAPYEQYF
many,TRBV20-1,TRBJ2-4,15,TRBD2,TGCAGTGCTAGAGATTTCAGGCGGGGGGGAAACATTCAGTACTTC,CSARDFRRGGNIQYF
-,TRBV11-2,TRBJ2-7,17,TRBD2,TGTGCCAGCAGCGGACGTAAAGGGACTAGCGGTACCTACGAGCAGTACTTC,CASSGRKGTSGTYEQYF
many,TRBV12-3/TRBV12-4,TRBJ1-2,13,TRBD1,TGTGCCAGCAGTTTTGGTAGGACAGGTGGCTACACCTTC,CASSFGRTGGYTF
many,TRBV29-1,TRBJ2-6,16,-,TGCAGCGCTGGAGTGGGCTTATATTCTGGGGCCAACGTCCTGACTTTC,CSAGVGLYSGANVLTF
many,TRBV24-1,TRBJ2-7,15,-,TGTGCCACCAGTGACCCCGCGGAGGGAACCTACGAGCAGTACTTC,CATSDPAEGTYEQYF
few,TRBV19,TRBJ1-2,11,-,TGTGCCAGTAGTATACGAGCTGGCTACACCTTC,CASSIRAGYTF
many,TRBV30,TRBJ2-1,14,TRBD1,TGTGCCTGGGGGACAGGGGGGAATTACAATGAGCAGTTCTTC,CAWGTGGNYNEQFF
once,TRBV9,TRBJ2-5,15,-,TGTGCCAGCAGCGTAGCTCTCAGCTTGGAAGAGACCCAGTACTTC,CASSVALSLEETQYF
many,TRBV5-4,TRBJ1-2,15,TRBD1,TGTGCCAGCAGCTTACCCCGGGACAGGTTTTCTGGCTACACCTTC,CASSLPRDRFSGYTF
many,TRBV15,TRBJ1-5,15,-,TGTGCCACCAGCAGAGGAAGTGTTAGCAATCAGCCCCAGCATTTT,CATSRGSVSNQPQHF
-,TRBV7-8,TRBJ2-7,14,TRBD1,TGTGCCAGCAGCCCTGGGACAGGGGGCCGGGAGCAGTACTTC,CASSPGTGGREQYF
many,TRBV11-2,TRBJ2-7,15,-,TGTGCCAGCAGCTTAGGCCAGGCCAGCTCCTACGAGCAGTACTTC,CASSLGQASSYEQYF
many,TRBV29-1,TRBJ2-7,13,TRBD2,TGCAGCGCCAACGGGAGGTCATCCTACGAGCAGTACTTC,CSANGRSSYEQYF
many,TRBV19,TRBJ2-5,15,-,TGTGCCAGTAGTTTCCGACAGGAGTTACAAGAGACCCAGTACTTC,CASSFRQELQETQYF
-,TRBV15,TRBJ1-1,14,-,TGCGCCACCACCTTGAATACTCGGTACACTGAAGCTTTCTTT,CATTLNTRYTEAFF
many,TRBV11-1,TRBJ1-6,15,TRBD1,TGTGCCAGCAGCTGGGGACAGGGGAAGGATTCACCCCTCCACTTT,CASSWGQGKDSPLHF